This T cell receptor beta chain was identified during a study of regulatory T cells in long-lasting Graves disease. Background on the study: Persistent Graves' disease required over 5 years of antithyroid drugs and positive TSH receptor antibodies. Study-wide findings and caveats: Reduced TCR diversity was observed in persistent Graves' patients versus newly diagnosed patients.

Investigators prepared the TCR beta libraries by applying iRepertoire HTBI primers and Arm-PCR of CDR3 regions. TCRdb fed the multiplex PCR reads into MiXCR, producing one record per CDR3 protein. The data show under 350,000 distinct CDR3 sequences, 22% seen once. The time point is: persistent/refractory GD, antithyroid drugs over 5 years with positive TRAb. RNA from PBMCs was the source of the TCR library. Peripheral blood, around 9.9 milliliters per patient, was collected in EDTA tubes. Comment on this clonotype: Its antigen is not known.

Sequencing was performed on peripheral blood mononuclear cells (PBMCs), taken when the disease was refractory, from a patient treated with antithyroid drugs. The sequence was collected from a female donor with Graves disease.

Here the CDR3 DNA reads TGCGCCAGCAGCTACCGGGACAGCGGTCAGCCCCAGCATTTT. Residues: CASSYRDSGQPQHF. The rearrangement links TRBV4-1 to TRBJ1-5, with 7 bases lining up with TRBD1. The CDR3 consists of 14 residues. The V and J ends lost 5 bases and 6 bases, in that order; junction bases with no gene match: 7. Germline V gene data show CDR1 as MGHRA and CDR2 as YSYEKL.